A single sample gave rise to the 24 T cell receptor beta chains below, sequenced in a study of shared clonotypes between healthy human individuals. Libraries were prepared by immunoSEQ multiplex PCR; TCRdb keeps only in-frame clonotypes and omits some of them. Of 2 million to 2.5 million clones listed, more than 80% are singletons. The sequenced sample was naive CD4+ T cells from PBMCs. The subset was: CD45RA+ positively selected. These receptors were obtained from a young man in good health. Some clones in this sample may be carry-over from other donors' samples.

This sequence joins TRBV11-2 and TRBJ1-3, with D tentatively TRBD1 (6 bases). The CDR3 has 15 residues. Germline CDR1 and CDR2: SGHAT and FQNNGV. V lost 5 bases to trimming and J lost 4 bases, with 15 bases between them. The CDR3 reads CASSTRGRGGNTIYF. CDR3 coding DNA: TGTGCCAGCAGCACAAGGGGCAGGGGCGGAAACACCATATATTTT.

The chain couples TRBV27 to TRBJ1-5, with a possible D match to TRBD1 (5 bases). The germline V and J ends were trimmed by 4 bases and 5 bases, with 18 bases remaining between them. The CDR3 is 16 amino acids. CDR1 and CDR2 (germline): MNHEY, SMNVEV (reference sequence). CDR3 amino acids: CASSSPTVTAHQPQHF. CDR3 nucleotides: TGTGCCAGCAGTTCCCCGACAGTTACAGCCCATCAGCCCCAGCATTTT.

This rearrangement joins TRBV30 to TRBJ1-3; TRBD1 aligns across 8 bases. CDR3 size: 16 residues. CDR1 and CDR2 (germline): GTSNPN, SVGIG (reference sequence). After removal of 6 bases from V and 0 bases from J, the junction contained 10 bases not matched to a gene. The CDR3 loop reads CACRSGGISSGNTIYF. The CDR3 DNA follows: TGTGCCTGCCGTTCAGGGGGCATCTCCTCTGGAAACACCATATATTTT.

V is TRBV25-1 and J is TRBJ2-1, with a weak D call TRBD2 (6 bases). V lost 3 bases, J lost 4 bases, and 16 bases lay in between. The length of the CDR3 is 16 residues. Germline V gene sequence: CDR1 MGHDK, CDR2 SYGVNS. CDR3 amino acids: CASSEFGGVIYNEQFF. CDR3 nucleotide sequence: TGTGCCAGCAGTGAGTTTGGCGGGGTAATTTACAATGAGCAGTTCTTC.

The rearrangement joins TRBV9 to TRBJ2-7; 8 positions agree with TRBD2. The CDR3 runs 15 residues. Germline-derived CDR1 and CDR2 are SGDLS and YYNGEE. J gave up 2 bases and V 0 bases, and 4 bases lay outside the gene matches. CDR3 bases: TGTGCCAGCAGCGTAGAGATTAGCGGGACCTACGAGCAGTACTTC. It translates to CASSVEISGTYEQYF.

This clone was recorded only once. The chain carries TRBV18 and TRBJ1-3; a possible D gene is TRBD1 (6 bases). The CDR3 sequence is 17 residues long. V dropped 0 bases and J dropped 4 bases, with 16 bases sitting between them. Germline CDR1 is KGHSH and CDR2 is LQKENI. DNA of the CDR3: TGTGCCAGCTCACCACCCGCCCCCAGGGGAGTCGGAAACACCATATATTTT. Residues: CASSPPAPRGVGNTIYF. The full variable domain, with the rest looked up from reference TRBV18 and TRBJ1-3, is NAGVMQNPRHLVRRRGQEARLRCSPMKGHSHVYWYRQLPEEGLKFMVYLQKENIIDESGMPKERFSAEFPKEGPSILRIQQVVRGDSAAYFCASSPPAPRGVGNTIYFGEGSWLTVV.

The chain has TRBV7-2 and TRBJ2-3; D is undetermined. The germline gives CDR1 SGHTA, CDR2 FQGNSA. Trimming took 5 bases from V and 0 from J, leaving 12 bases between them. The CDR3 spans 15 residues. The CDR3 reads CASSLRSTSTDTQYF. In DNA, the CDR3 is TGTGCCAGCAGCCTACGGAGTACTAGCACAGATACGCAGTATTTT.

The chain's CDR3 is CASSAATVRSYEQYF. The CDR3 DNA reads TGTGCCAGCAGCGCCGCGACAGTCCGCTCCTACGAGCAGTACTTC. The chain has TRBV7-8 and TRBJ2-7; the D gene is possibly TRBD1 (5 bases). CDR3 length: 15 residues. Trimming removed 5 bases at V and 0 bases at J, with 14 bases between. Germline values: CDR1 SGHVS, CDR2 FQNEAQ. The variable domain in full, with the rest retrieved from reference TRBV7-8 and TRBJ2-7, is GAGVSQSPRYKVAKRGQDVALRCDPISGHVSLFWYQQALGQGPEFLTYFQNEAQLDKSGLPSDRFFAERPEGSVSTLKIQRTQQEDSAVYLCASSAATVRSYEQYFGPGTRLTVT.

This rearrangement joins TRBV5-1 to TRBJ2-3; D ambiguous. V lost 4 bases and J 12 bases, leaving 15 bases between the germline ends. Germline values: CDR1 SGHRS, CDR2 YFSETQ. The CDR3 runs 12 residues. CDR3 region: CASSHRPGPQYF. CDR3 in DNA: TGCGCCAGCAGCCACCGACCGGGCCCTCAGTATTTT.

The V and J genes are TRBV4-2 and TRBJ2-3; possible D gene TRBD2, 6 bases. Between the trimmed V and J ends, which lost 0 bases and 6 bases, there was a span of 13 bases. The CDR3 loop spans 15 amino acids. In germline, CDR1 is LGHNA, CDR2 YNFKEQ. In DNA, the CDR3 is TGTGCCAGCAGCCAAGATCGGAGGGGACGGGATACGCAGTATTTT. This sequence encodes CASSQDRRGRDTQYF.

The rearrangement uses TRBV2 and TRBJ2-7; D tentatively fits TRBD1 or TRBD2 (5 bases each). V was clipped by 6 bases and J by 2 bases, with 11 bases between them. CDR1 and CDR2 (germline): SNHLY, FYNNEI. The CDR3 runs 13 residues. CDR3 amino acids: CASRNTGPYEQYF. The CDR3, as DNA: TGTGCCAGCAGGAACACGGGGCCCTACGAGCAGTACTTC.

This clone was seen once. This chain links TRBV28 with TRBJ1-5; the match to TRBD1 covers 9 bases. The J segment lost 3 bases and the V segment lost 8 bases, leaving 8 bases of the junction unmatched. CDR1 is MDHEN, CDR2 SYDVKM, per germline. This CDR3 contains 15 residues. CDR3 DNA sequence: TGTGCCAGCCGCGACCGGGACAGGGCCAATCAGCCCCAGCATTTT. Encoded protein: CASRDRDRANQPQHF.

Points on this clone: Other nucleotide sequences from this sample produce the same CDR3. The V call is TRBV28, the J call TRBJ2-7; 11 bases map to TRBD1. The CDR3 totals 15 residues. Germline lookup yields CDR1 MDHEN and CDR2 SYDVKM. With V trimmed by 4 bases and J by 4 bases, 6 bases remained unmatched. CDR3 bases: TGTGCCAGCAGTTCCGGGACAGGGGGTAGGTACGAGCAGTACTTC. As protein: CASSSGTGGRYEQYF.

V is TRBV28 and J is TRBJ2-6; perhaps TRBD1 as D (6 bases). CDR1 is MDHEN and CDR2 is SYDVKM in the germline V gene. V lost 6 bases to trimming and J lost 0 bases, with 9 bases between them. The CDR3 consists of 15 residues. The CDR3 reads CASSKGGSGANVLTF. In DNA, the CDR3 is TGTGCCAGCAGCAAAGGGGGCTCTGGGGCCAACGTCCTGACTTTC.

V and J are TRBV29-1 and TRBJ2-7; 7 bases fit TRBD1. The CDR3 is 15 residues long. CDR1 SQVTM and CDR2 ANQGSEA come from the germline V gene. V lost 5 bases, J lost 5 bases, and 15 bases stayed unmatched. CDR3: CSVLTQLDRENEQYF. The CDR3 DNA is TGCAGCGTTCTAACTCAACTAGACAGGGAAAACGAGCAGTACTTC.

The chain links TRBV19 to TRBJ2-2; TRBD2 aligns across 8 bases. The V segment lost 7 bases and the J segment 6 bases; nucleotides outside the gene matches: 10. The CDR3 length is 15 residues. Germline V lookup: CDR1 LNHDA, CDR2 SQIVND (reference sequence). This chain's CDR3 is CASTGGGTTPGELFF. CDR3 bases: TGTGCCAGTACCGGGGGGGGGACGACCCCCGGGGAGCTGTTTTTT.

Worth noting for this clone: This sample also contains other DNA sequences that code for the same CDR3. For the CDR3, the DNA is TGCGCCAGCAGCCAAGCGACAGGGGGTCAGTATGGCTACACCTTC. Translating it yields CASSQATGGQYGYTF. V is TRBV4-1 and J is TRBJ1-2, with TRBD1 matching over 9 bases. The CDR3 has 15 amino acids. After removal of 1 base from V and 5 bases from J, the junction contained 5 bases not matched to a gene. Germline V CDR1 and CDR2: MGHRA, YSYEKL.

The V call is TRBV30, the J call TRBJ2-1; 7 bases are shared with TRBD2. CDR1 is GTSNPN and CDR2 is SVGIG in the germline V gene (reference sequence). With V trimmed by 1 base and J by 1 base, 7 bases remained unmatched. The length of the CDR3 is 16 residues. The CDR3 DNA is TGTGCCTGGAGTGGCCCTCCTAGCGGTTCCTACAATGAGCAGTTCTTC. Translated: CAWSGPPSGSYNEQFF.

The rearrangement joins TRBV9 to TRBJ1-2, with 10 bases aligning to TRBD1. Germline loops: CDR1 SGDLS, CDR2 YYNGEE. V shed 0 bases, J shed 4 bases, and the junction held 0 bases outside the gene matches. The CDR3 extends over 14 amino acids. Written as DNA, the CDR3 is TGTGCCAGCAGCGTAGGACAGGGGGCCTATGGCTACACCTTC. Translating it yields CASSVGQGAYGYTF.

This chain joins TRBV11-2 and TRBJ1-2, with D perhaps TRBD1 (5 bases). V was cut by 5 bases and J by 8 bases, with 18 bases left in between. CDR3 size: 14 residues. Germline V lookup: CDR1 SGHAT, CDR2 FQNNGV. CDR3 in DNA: TGTGCCAGCAGCCTAGCTGGGGGGATGGGAGGCTACACCTTC. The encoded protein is CASSLAGGMGGYTF.

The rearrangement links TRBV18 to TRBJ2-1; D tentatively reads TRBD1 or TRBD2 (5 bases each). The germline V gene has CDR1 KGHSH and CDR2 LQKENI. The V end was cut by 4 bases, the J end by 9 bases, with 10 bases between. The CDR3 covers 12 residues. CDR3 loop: CASSQTGTEQFF. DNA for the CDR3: TGTGCCAGCTCACAAACCGGGACTGAGCAGTTCTTC.

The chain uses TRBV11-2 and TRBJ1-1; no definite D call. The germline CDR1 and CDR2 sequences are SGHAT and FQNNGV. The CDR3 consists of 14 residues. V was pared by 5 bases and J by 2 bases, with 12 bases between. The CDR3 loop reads CASSADTPNTEAFF. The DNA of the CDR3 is TGTGCCAGCAGCGCAGATACACCTAACACTGAAGCTTTCTTT.

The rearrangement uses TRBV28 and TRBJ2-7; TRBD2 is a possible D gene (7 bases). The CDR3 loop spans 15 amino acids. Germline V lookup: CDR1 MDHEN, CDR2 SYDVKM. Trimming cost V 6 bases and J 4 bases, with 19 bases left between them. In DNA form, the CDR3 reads TGTGCCAGCAGCCTAGGGGGGGTCCCCGTTTACGAGCAGTACTTC. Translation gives CASSLGGVPVYEQYF.

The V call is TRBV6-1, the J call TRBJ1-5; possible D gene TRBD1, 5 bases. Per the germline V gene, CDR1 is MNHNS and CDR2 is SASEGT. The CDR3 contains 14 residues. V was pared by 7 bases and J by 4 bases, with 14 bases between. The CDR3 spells CASTKMTDNQPQHF. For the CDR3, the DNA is TGTGCCAGCACGAAGATGACAGATAATCAGCCCCAGCATTTT.